This T cell receptor (beta chain) was captured in a study of cytomegalovirus exposure and HLA in healthy donors. This CDR3 spans 15 amino acids. The germline V gene has CDR1 MNHEY and CDR2 SVGAGI. The junction had 9 bases not matched to a gene; V was cut back by 7 bases and J by 1 base. PCR employed 60 Vbeta and 13 Jbeta primers. The protocol was immunoSEQ multiplex PCR, while the TCRdb copy is restricted to in-frame clones and leaves out a portion. The sample shows tens of thousands of clones, about 90% of them seen only once. The sequenced sample consisted of PBMCs. The chain carries TRBV6-5 and TRBJ1-1; 7 bases are shared with TRBD1. This clonotype was sampled from a man aged 18 to 30 in good health and CMV-seronegative. CDR3 amino acids: CASTNDRAGNTEAFF. The CDR3 bases are TGTGCCAGCACCAACGACAGGGCTGGGAACACTGAAGCTTTCTTT.